This section outlines one TCR beta chain sequence together with its context. Its antigen is not yet known. Base qualities are not recorded, but no much larger clone differs from it by a single base. What this sample's time point label stands for: baseline before first vaccination. Vaccinee samples were obtained from the UK trials COV001 and COV002, which included a single-blind randomized controlled phase 2/3 trial of AZD1222 (ChAdOx1 nCoV-19) in healthy adults. For TCRbeta chain sequencing, PBMC samples from trial participants were taken at day 0 and at day 28 after the second dose. The CDR3 regions of human TCRbeta chains were subjected to immunosequencing. As for the authors' bioinformatics: Repertoire TCRs were matched against a reference library of SARS-CoV-2-specific TCRs generated with the MIRA antigen-specificity platform. Breadth meant the fraction of unique TCRs that were SARS-CoV-2-associated, whereas depth meant the fraction of total T cells that were SARS-CoV-2-associated. Each spike-specific TCR was assigned to its reactive spike region and to a CD4 or CD8 class using the MIRA data. Log10-transformed breadth and depth values were compared by one-way ANOVA with Sidak's multiple comparisons tests. Sourced from immuneACCESS, this table was stored by TCRdb with only in-frame sequences that have V and J called. A share of the clones is absent; for the studies checked, an unresolved V gene accounts for under half, and the remainder has no known explanation. The DNA gave D and trimming, while V, J and clone size come from that table. A total of over 110,000 clones appear in this sample, approximately 90% of them only once. 2.8% of the sample lies in the top ten.

The record originates from a study of T cell responses to AZD1222 COVID-19 vaccine (dated by TCRdb to the early 2020s). Context from the whole study: Because spike-specific TCR depth and breadth did not differ between the two schedules, AZD1222 recipients who got a second dose at roughly 4 weeks were pooled with those who got a second dose at roughly 12 weeks. A total of just over 230 trial participants underwent TCR sequencing, of whom some 210 received two doses of AZD1222 and some 26 received two doses of the MenACWY control vaccine. Trial participants were enrolled into age subgroups of 18-55, 56-69 and 70-plus years, which contained about 150, 28 and 57 TCR-sequenced participants, respectively.

The full study reports these points: Nearly half of unique spike-specific TCRs reportedly recognized epitopes outside regions mutated in the B.1.351 and B.1.1.7 variants. A significant rise in spike-specific TCR breadth and depth was observed after two AZD1222 doses relative to day 0 and relative to MenACWY recipients. Because no day 14 peak-response samples were available, the repertoires could be characterized only after the peak T cell response. CD4 TCRs associated with the vaccine covered the entire spike protein, and the dominant responses were in regions 160-218 and 743-854. The 56-69-year group was small, and its depth increase did not reach significance, likely because of low power. Participants were mostly white British, with more females than males. The authors suggested clonal diversity may have been underestimated. Conclusions about previously exposed vaccinees were limited because only a handful of AZD1222 recipients were SARS-CoV-2 seropositive at baseline.

The sequence derives from an adult in good health. Material: peripheral blood, obtained on day 0 of AZD1222 vaccination.

CDR3 sequence: CASSISGRQFF. The bases are TGTGCCAGTAGTATTTCCGGGAGGCAGTTCTTC. The rearrangement joined TRBV19 to TRBJ2-1; TRBD2 might be the D gene, on 6 matching bases. Including cysteine and phenylalanine, the CDR3 has 11 amino acids. Only the CDR3 portion is preserved as DNA: 33 bases, with reading frame beginning at the first base. CDR1 and CDR2 are drawn from the germline V gene (reference sequence): LNHDA, SQIVND. V gives up 3 bases and J gives up 12 bases, and the segment between their germline ends measures 9 bases.